This TCR beta chain is drawn from a study of cytomegalovirus exposure and HLA in healthy donors (TCRdb year 2017). With respect to the entire study: An earlier analysis of 587 of the donors reported under 300 Gb of sequence data and roughly 120 million unique TCR beta sequences obtained from roughly 180 million T cells. A later genetic analysis used genome-wide SNP genotypes for about 65% of the roughly 700 donors, treating that subset as a discovery cohort. Along with the 666-subject first cohort, a separate validation cohort of around 110 different subjects was used. In a later analysis, previously published TCR beta repertoires from several hundred donors were re-analyzed and high-resolution HLA genotyping was added so that TCR occurrence patterns could be studied. High-throughput TCR immunosequencing, statistical association of individual TCRs with disease status, and machine learning were combined to predict cytomegalovirus infection status. The genetic ancestry cluster associated with self-reported Caucasian donors included 65% to 90% of the roughly 390 genotyped donors. To decide whether each TCR beta V gene segment behaved as functional or pseudogenic, an earlier analysis of over 500 of the donors relied on high-throughput TCR beta sequencing. Alongside the repertoire data, information on donor age, sex, ethnicity and CMV serostatus was compiled. Typing coverage varied by locus: about 620-630 donors for A, B, C, DRB1 and DQB1; 522 for DQA1; 600 to 610 for DPA1; under 490 for DPB1. Class I and class II HLA loci were covered by the typing at four-digit resolution. Among 350 to 400 genotyped donors of the cohort, an average of 235,054 unique TCR beta nucleotide sequences were sequenced per donor, around a sixth of them non-productive. In the later analysis, no new phenotypic data were used to find candidate immune exposures; instead, reliance was placed on TCR beta sequences and their occurrence across donors. An early release covering just under 650 HLA-typed donors comprised about 300 gigabases of sequencing data and roughly 85 million unique TCR sequences. All discovery cohort repertoires had been generated on a single sequencing platform. The aim of the study was to test whether cataloging public T cell receptors could identify signatures of past pathogen exposure. The study profiled the T cell repertoires of around 700 subjects by immunosequencing and related them to cytomegalovirus serostatus. Roughly five DR-DQ haplotypes were treated as single units for association and clustering because of strong linkage in the cohort. Points the paper makes about the study in general: In vitro tests confirmed that a few of the cytomegalovirus-associated TCR beta chains recognize cytomegalovirus antigens. When HLA alleles, especially DR and DQ, strongly co-occurred, attributing TCR associations to individual alleles was difficult. Correlated functional status among segregating V segments might reflect linkage disequilibrium, but an unknown experimental factor could not be ruled out. In a later analysis, HLA-associated TCR beta chains were found to be more clonally expanded and to have lower generation probabilities than equally common non-associated chains. The authors suggested that the approach could potentially be extended to other disease states and immunological phenotypes. CMV serostatus was the only immune exposure information available for the cohort. Because HLA typing was missing for some donors at each locus, association tests included only the typed subset. In this cohort, only TCR beta chains were sequenced, and detectable features were limited by the absence of alpha or paired-chain data. While some public TCRs were present in many individuals, most TCR sequences turned up only very rarely across donors. The study listed approximately 150 TCR beta chains as associated with cytomegalovirus. According to a later analysis, parvovirus B19, influenza, CMV and Epstein-Barr virus appeared linked to several top co-occurrence clusters. V-gene and J-gene trimming of TCR beta chains was associated with a missense DCLRE1C variant in a later genetic analysis, and the association was replicated in an independent cohort. In a later analysis, TCR association rates were found to vary across HLA loci, with the most associated TCRs seen for DRB1 alleles and the fewest for HLA-C alleles. Because the 87-base-pair reads could not distinguish some IMGT-functional V segments, including TRBV6-2 and TRBV6-3, those segments were excluded. Sequencing depth was assumed to be roughly uniform across donors in the presence/absence analyses, though that assumption may not hold. According to a later analysis, most CMV-associated TCR beta chains appeared to be HLA-restricted, and the HLA associations seemed to be driven largely by CMV exposure. Around 16 rarely observed V segments, including chromosome 9 orphons, were excluded from the earlier analysis of some 590 of the donors because counts were too low. Broadly in line with IMGT annotations, most TCR beta V segments showed up in productive rearrangements about 87% or about 30% of the time in an earlier analysis of 450 to 750 of the donors. The sequencing pipeline was judged likely to have produced a cluster of highly shared sequence variants as a technical artifact. According to a later genetic analysis, donors in an Asian-associated ancestry cluster had fewer N-insertions in productive TCRs than the approximately 650-donor mean. A further reported finding was that TCR beta sequences accurately predicted the HLA-A and HLA-B alleles for most subjects in the first cohort. Cytomegalovirus status was reported to be diagnosed by the classifier with high specificity and sensitivity in both the original and validation cohorts. Specific HLA alleles were associated with 15,000 to 20,000 TCR beta sequences at a false discovery rate of 0.05 in a later analysis.

Comment on this clone: The antigen it binds to is not known. Germline and junction disagree at one end, which may indicate a read error.

Library preparation used the immunoSEQ multiplex PCR assay. For the multiplex PCR, a mixture combining 60 forward primers for TCR Vbeta segments and 13 reverse primers for TCR Jbeta segments was used. Amplification of the CDR3 region of rearranged TCR beta genes was performed with a multiplex PCR assay on genomic DNA. The amplified TCR beta libraries were sequenced on the Illumina HiSeq System as 87-base-pair reads. The original methods were these. Across the 670 or so repertoires, a later analysis counted 75 million to 90 million unique TCR beta chains, approximately 10 million of which were shared by at least two donors. A nearest-neighbor algorithm error-corrected the raw reads and collapsed the reads into unique sequences, merging closely related sequences to remove PCR and sequencing errors. Alignment of CDR3 sequences to IMGT reference sequences was used to assign V, D and J gene segments. For a sequence to be retained, a match of at least six nucleotides to both a V gene segment and a J gene segment was required. Rearrangements were classified as productive when the CDR3 lacked stop codons and remained in frame with V and J, and all other rearrangements were classified as non-productive. Following IMGT convention, CDR3 was defined as the stretch from the second conserved V-encoded cysteine up to the conserved J-encoded phenylalanine. The earlier analysis of 450 to 750 of the donors excluded any sequence lacking an unambiguous match to a single V gene segment. An earlier analysis of 550 to 650 of the donors classified V segments as functional when productive rearrangements were above 56.7% and as segregating when the standard deviation between donors was above 5%. A statistical classification framework was developed to diagnose cytomegalovirus status using the catalog of TCR beta chain sequences. A later analysis assigned V and J genes by comparing TCR nucleotide sequences with IMGT/GENE-DB human TR gene sequences. The TCRdist pipeline was used in a later analysis to assign CDR3 sequences and most-parsimonious VDJ recombination scenarios. In a later analysis, each TCR beta chain was defined by its CDR3 amino acid sequence together with its V-gene family, and reads lacking a unique V-gene family were excluded. In a later analysis, 500 to 650 highly shared, low-generation-probability nucleotide sequences were removed to address suspected cross-contamination and a sequencing artifact. In a later analysis, a clonal expansion index was calculated for each public chain from normalized within-repertoire ranks of inferred template counts. A later analysis computed generation probabilities with a VDJ recombination model fitted to out-of-frame rearrangements, and checked the results against IGoR. In a later analysis, hypergeometric tests were used to score TCR-TCR, TCR-HLA and TCR-CMV co-occurrence, with a repertoire-size bias correction applied to TCR pairs. In a later analysis, false discovery rates were estimated by permuting HLA or CMV assignments 20 times. In a later analysis, co-occurring TCRs were grouped using DBSCAN, with TCRdist sequence similarity added in when clustering inside HLA-allele-positive subsets. Co-occurrence clustering excluded repertoires with fewer than 30,000 or more than 120,000 public chains, plus five with anomalous nucleotide sharing. Entries here come from immuneACCESS through TCRdb and include only in-frame sequences with V and J called. Some clones fail to appear in such tables; in the studies checked, an unresolved V gene covers under half of the shortfall, and the cause of the remainder is unknown. V and J calls plus clone size are reproduced from that table; the DNA served to infer D and trimming. The sample has about 130,000 clones on record, roughly 71% of them singletons. The ten biggest clones cover around 5.5% of the sample.

The cohort was made up of 500 to 800 healthy bone marrow donors. Cohort members were all nominally healthy when sampled, although unrecorded immune exposures were likely present. The donor tested CMV seropositive and was one of the 289 seropositive cohort members. Every donor gave a peripheral blood sample, and the peripheral blood mononuclear cells from that sample were used for TCR beta sequencing. The Qiagen DNeasy Blood Extraction Kit was used to extract genomic DNA from the blood cell samples. CDR1 and CDR2, looked up from the germline V gene (reference sequence), are SEHNR and FQNEAQ. Its CDR3 holds 13 amino acids, cysteine through phenylalanine. CDR3 DNA is the only sequence kept; it has 39 bases, read in frame from the first base.

The rearrangement combines TRBV7-9 with TRBJ1-5, with the D gene uncertain. This TCR was sampled from a woman aged 45 to 65 in good health and CMV-seropositive. Source material: PBMCs. The bases read TGTTCCAGCAGCTTAATTGAGTATCAGCCCCAGCATTTT. Translation gives CSSSLIEYQPQHF.